This TCR beta chain was sequenced for a study of shared clonotypes between healthy human individuals. As for the study in general: The study used three CD4 naive, three CD4 memory, two CD8 naive and one CD8 memory plate per donor. Overall study findings and caveats: The researchers took only blood, and tissue repertoires probably look different. The study found approximately 5% of naive CD4 clonotypes shared across several donors.

Concerning this clone itself: Its antigen is currently unknown.

Losses at the gene ends were 3 bases for V and 9 bases for J; bases not matched to a gene: 7. The CDR3 has 14 amino acids. CDR1 SGDLS and CDR2 YYNGEE come from the germline V gene. TCRdb keeps only in-frame clones here, not all; method: immunoSEQ multiplex PCR. This table holds under 1,100,000 clones, under 80% found once. Every donor was a Caucasian adult from Nashville, Tennessee. The TCR originated in a man aged 18 to 29 in good health. Sample: memory CD4+ T cells sorted from blood. Specified subset: CD45RA-negative fraction. The genes are TRBV9 and TRBJ2-1; 9 bases are a match to TRBD2. Here the CDR3 reads CASSGTSEAGEQFF. CDR3 nucleotide sequence: TGTGCCAGCAGCGGGACTAGCGAGGCCGGTGAGCAGTTCTTC.